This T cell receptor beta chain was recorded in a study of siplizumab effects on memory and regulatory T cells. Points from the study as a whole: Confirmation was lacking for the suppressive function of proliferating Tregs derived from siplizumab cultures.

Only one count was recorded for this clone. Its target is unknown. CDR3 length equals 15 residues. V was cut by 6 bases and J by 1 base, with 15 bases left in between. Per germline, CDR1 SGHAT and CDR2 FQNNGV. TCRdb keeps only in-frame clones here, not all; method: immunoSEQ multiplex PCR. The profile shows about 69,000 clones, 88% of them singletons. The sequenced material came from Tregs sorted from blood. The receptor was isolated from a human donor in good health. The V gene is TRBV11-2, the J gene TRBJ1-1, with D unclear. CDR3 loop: CASRPYVTSNTEAFF. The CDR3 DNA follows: TGTGCCAGCAGGCCTTACGTGACCTCGAACACTGAAGCTTTCTTT.